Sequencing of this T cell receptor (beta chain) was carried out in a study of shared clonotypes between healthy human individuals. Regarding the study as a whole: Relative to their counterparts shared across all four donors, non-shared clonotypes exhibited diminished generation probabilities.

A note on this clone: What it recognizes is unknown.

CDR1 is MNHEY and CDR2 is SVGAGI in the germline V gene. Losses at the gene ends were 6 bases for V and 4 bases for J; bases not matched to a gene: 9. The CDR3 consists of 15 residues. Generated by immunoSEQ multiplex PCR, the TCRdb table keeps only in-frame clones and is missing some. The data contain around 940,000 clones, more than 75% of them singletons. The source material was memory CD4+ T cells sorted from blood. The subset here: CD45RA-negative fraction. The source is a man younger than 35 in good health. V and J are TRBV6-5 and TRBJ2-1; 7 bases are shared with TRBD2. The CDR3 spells CASSPGTITYNEQFF. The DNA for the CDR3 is TGTGCCAGCAGCCCCGGGACTATAACGTACAATGAGCAGTTCTTC.